This T cell receptor beta chain was sequenced for a study of monozygotic twins with cystic fibrosis. The table lists this clone with a count of one. Its matching antigen is unknown. Profiling relied on immunoSEQ multiplex PCR, and the TCRdb table lists in-frame clones only, not all of them. The data hold some 26,000 clones, with more than 85% observed a single time. Germline lookup yields CDR1 MNHEY and CDR2 SMNVEV (reference sequence). Trimming cost V 4 bases and J 1 base; bases outside gene matches: 9. The CDR3 has 18 amino acids. Broader study findings: Nucleotide-identical clonotype sharing was significantly higher within monozygotic CF twin pairs than between unrelated CF individuals. No link emerged between shared CDR3 counts and age, concordance or severity.

This TCR was recovered from a girl aged 2 to 10 with cystic fibrosis. The rearrangement uses TRBV27 and TRBJ2-3; TRBD2 agrees at 12 bases. The sample consisted of blood. Here the CDR3 DNA reads TGTGCCAGCAGTTGGCTAGCGGGGGGGATTGGACGCACAGATACGCAGTATTTT. Encoded protein: CASSWLAGGIGRTDTQYF.